Below are 5 T cell receptor beta chains sequenced from a single sample in a study of T cells in Graves' hyperthyroidism and ophthalmopathy. Template material for amplifying TCR beta CDR3 regions consisted of RNA transcripts. An initial round of RT-PCR targeting the TCR CDR3 relied on the HTBI primer set. TCRdb passed the multiplex PCR reads through MiXCR, listing each CDR3 protein once. The sample lists about 740,000 distinct CDR3 sequences, around 15% occurring once. Sequencing was performed on blood. The receptors shown here come from a woman between 18 and 29 years old with Graves' hyperthyroidism.

On this clonotype itself: A single base separates this from a much larger clone, so it may be a read error. The V gene is TRBV7-9, the J gene TRBJ1-4; D is unresolved. Germline lookup yields CDR1 SEHNR and CDR2 FQNEAQ (reference sequence). This CDR3 is 16 amino acids long. The CDR3: CASSLLQSATSEKLFF. The CDR3, as DNA: TGTGCCAGCAGCTTATTGCAGAGTGCAACTAGTGAAAAACTGTTTTTT.

The chain recombines TRBV20-1 with TRBJ1-1; maybe TRBD1 (5 bases). Germline CDR1 and CDR2: DFQATT and SNEGSKA (reference sequence). This CDR3 comprises 14 residues. The germline V and J ends were trimmed by 5 bases and 3 bases, with 16 bases remaining between them. The CDR3: CSAPEGSGDTEAFF. CDR3 sequence (DNA): TGCAGTGCTCCTGAGGGGTCGGGGGACACTGAAGCTTTCTTT.

This clonotype was picked up many times. The J gene is TRBJ2-1, the V gene TRBV6-2 or TRBV6-3; no firm D call. This CDR3 has 13 amino acids. The germline V gene has CDR1 MNHEY and CDR2 SVGEGT. Trimming took 3 bases from V and 7 from J, leaving 10 bases between them. CDR3: CASSYQSRNEQFF. Here the CDR3 DNA reads TGTGCCAGCAGTTATCAGTCGCGAAATGAGCAGTTCTTC.

This chain links TRBV6-5 with TRBJ2-1; D gene unclear. CDR1 and CDR2 (germline): MNHEY, SVGAGI. The CDR3 spans 14 residues. V lost 2 bases, J lost 9 bases, and 14 bases lay in between. CDR3 sequence (DNA): TGTGCCAGCAGTTACCGTGACCCTAGAGGTGAGCAGTTCTTC. Translated, it gives CASSYRDPRGEQFF.

This clonotype came up a few times. The chain is built from TRBV7-9 and TRBJ2-7; no reliable D call. The CDR3 has 14 amino acids. In germline, CDR1 is SEHNR, CDR2 FQNEAQ (reference sequence). V was pared by 1 base and J by 2 bases, with 9 bases between. The CDR3, as DNA: TGTGCCAGCAGCTTAGTAGTCGGAACCTACGAGCAGTACTTC. Residues: CASSLVVGTYEQYF.